The rows below give T cell receptor beta chains drawn from one sample of a study of blood T cells in healthy people across ages. TCRdb reprocessed the 5' RACE reads via MiXCR and lists one record per CDR3 protein. The sample lists about 620,000 distinct CDR3 sequences; roughly 21% were seen once. Sequenced material: blood. The receptors were sampled from a man between 65 and 85 years old in good health. Each CDR3 is given with its conserved first and last residue. The D gene is left open where the match is weak.

. | TRBV12-3/TRBV12-4 | 14 | CANSPGATNEKLFF
. | TRBV5-1 | 13 | CASSLRPLETQYF
TRBD1 | TRBV18 | 15 | CASSPQGQDKETQYF
. | TRBV19 | 14 | CASSIDRDNQPQHF
TRBD2 | TRBV4-3 | 20 | CASSQDSASGSLLVYNEQFF
. | TRBV12-3/TRBV12-4 | 14 | CASSPLVPESEQFF
. | TRBV20-1 | 14 | CSARAGANTGELFF
TRBD2 | TRBV28 | 16 | CASREVAGGSTDTQYF
TRBD2 | TRBV30 | 16 | CASQFSGSVDTGELFF
. | TRBV27 | 15 | CASRPPGMGNQPQHF
. | TRBV29-1 | 12 | CSVVGTSHEQYF
. | TRBV20-1 | 13 | CSASRDVNEKLFF
TRBD2 | TRBV20-1 | 14 | CSAQDREAEDTQYF
. | TRBV7-9 | 14 | CASSQPAPQETQYF
. | TRBV29-1 | 14 | CSVEGPLFDNEQFF
TRBD2 | TRBV6-2/TRBV6-3 | 15 | CASGSHTSGGYEQYF
TRBD1 | TRBV20-1 | 12 | CSASRGPPGYTF
. | TRBV7-9 | 14 | CASRTGTDNTEAFF